This record looks at one T cell receptor beta chain sequence and its context. Per the original data handling: Amplification of reference gene primers provided the estimated nucleated cell counts. The table came from immunoSEQ multiplex PCR; TCRdb's copy has only in-frame clones and leaves some out. The V and J calls and clone size come from that table; D and trimming were worked out from the DNA. The sample gives some 250,000 clones, roughly 87% of which show up once; over 0.55% is in the top ten. The data belong to a study of blood T cell repertoires in COVID-19. Germline V CDR1 and CDR2: SGDLS, YYNGEE. J gave up 1 base and V 4 bases, and 3 bases lay outside the gene matches. This CDR3 is 15 amino acids long.

This receptor was taken from a human donor in a cohort sampled during active COVID-19. Specimen: peripheral blood. The genes are TRBV9 and TRBJ2-3; 10 nucleotides match TRBD2. CDR3 sequence (DNA): TGTGCCAGCAGCTTTACTAGCGGGGGCACAGATACGCAGTATTTT. Translation: CASSFTSGGTDTQYF.